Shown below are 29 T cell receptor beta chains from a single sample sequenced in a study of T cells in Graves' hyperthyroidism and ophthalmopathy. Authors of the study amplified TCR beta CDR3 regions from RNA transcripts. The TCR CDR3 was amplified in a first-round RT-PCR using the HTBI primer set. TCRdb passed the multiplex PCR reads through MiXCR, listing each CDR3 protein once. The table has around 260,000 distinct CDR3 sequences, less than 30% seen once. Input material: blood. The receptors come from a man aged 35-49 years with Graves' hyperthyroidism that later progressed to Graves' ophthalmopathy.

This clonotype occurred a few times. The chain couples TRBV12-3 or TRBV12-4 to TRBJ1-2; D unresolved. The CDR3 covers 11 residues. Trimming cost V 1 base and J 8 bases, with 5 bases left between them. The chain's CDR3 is CASSLGQGYTF. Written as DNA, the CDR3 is TGTGCCAGCAGTTTAGGGCAAGGCTACACCTTC.

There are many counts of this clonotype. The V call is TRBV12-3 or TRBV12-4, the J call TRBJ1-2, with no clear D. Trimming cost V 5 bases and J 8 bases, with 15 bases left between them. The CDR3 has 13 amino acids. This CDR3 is CASSPDPSRGYTF. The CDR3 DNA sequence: TGTGCCAGCAGTCCCGACCCTTCCCGGGGCTACACCTTC.

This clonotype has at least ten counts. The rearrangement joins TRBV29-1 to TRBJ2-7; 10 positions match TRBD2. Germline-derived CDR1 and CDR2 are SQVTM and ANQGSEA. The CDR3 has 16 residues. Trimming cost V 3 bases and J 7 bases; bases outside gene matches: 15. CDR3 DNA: TGCAGCGTTGAGGGGAAAAGCGGGAGGGCCTTAAGAGAGCAGTACTTC. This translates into CSVEGKSGRALREQYF.

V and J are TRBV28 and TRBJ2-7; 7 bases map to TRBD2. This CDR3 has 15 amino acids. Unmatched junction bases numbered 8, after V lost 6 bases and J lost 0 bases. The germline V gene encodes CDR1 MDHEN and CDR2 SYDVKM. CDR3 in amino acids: CASRGWRTSSYEQYF. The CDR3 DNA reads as TGTGCCAGCAGGGGATGGAGGACTAGCTCCTACGAGCAGTACTTC.

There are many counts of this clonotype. CDR3 sequence (DNA): TGTGCCAGCAGCTTAACAGGGGCGGATGGCTACACCTTC. Its translation is CASSLTGADGYTF. V is TRBV11-2 and J is TRBJ1-2, with 7 positions matching TRBD1. J gave up 6 bases and V 2 bases, and 3 bases lay outside the gene matches. The length of the CDR3 is 13 residues. CDR1 is SGHAT and CDR2 is FQNNGV in the germline V gene.

CDR3 sequence (DNA): TGTGCCAGCAGTTTCTACAGGGGGCAGGGCACTGAAGCTTTCTTT. Encoded protein: CASSFYRGQGTEAFF. V usage is TRBV28 and J usage is TRBJ1-1, with 9 bases lining up with TRBD1. This CDR3 is built from 15 residues. CDR1 and CDR2 (germline): MDHEN, SYDVKM. J lost 4 bases, V lost 3 bases, and 6 bases had no gene match.

The chain's CDR3 is CASSSHQREQYF. As DNA, the CDR3 is TGTGCCAGCAGTTCTCATCAACGGGAGCAGTACTTC. V gene TRBV25-1 combines with J gene TRBJ2-7; D remains ambiguous. CDR3 size: 12 residues. Looked up from germline, CDR1 is MGHDK and CDR2 is SYGVNS. V shed 5 bases and J shed 7 bases, with 12 bases lying between them.

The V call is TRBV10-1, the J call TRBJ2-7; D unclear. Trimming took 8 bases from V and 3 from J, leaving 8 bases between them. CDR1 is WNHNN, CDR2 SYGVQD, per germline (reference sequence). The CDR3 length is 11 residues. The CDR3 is CASGDGYEQYF. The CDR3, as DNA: TGCGCCAGCGGAGACGGCTACGAGCAGTACTTC.

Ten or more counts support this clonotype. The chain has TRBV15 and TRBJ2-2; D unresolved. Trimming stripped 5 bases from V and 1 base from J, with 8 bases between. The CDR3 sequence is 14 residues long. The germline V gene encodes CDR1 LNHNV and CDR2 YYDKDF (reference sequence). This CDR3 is CATSFRQNTGELFF. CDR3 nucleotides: TGTGCCACCAGCTTTAGACAGAACACCGGGGAGCTGTTTTTT.

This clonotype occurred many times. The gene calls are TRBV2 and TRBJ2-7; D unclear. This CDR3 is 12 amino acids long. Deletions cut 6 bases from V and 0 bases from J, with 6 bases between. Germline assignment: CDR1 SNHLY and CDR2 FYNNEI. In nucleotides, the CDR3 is TGTGCCAGCAGGTCCTACTCCTACGAGCAGTACTTC. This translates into CASRSYSYEQYF.

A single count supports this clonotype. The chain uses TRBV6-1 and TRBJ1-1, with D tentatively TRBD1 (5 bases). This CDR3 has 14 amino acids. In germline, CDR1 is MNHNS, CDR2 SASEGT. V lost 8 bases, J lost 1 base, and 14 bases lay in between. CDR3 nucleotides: TGTGCCAGCCGGAGCTCAGGGAAGAACACTGAAGCTTTCTTT. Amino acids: CASRSSGKNTEAFF.

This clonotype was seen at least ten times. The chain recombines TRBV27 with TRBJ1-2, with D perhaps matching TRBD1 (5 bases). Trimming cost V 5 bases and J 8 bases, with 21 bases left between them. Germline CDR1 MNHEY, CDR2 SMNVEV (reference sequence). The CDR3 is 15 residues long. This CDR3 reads CASSPYGAQAEGYTF. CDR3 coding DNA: TGTGCCAGCAGTCCATACGGGGCCCAAGCGGAAGGCTACACCTTC.

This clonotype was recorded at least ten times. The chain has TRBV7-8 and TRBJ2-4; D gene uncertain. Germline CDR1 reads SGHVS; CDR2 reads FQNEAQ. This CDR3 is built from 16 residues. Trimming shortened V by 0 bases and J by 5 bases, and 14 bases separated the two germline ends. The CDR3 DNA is TGTGCCAGCAGCTTAGCACCGGGCATCCCCCAAAACATTCAGTACTTC. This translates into CASSLAPGIPQNIQYF. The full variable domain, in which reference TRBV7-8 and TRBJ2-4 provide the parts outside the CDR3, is GAGVSQSPRYKVAKRGQDVALRCDPISGHVSLFWYQQALGQGPEFLTYFQNEAQLDKSGLPSDRFFAERPEGSVSTLKIQRTQQEDSAVYLCASSLAPGIPQNIQYFGAGTRLSVL.

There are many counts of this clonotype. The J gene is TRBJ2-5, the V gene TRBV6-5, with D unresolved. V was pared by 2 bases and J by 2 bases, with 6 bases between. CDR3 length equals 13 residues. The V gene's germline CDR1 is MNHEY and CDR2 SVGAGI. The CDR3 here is CASSYGSQETQYF. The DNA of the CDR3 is TGTGCCAGCAGTTACGGGTCGCAAGAGACCCAGTACTTC.

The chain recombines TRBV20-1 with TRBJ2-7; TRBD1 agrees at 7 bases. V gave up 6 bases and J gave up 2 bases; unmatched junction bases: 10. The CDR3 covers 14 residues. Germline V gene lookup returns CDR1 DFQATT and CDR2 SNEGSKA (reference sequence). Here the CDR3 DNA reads TGCAGTGCCGTTGCCCCGGGACAGCCCTACGAGCAGTACTTC. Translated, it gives CSAVAPGQPYEQYF.

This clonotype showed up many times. CDR3 residues: CASSQGLSRRTSEQYF. CDR3 nucleotides: TGTGCCAGCAGCCAAGGACTTAGCAGGAGAACTTCCGAGCAGTACTTC. The rearrangement joins TRBV3-1 to TRBJ2-7; D gene unclear. Per the germline V gene, CDR1 is LGHDT and CDR2 is YNNKEL (reference sequence). The CDR3 consists of 16 residues. Trimming removed 1 base from V and 6 bases from J, with 19 bases in between.

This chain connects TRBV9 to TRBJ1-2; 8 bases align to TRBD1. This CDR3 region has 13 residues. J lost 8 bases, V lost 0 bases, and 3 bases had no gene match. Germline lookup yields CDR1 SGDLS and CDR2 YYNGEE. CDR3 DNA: TGTGCCAGCAGCGTAGTGTCAGGGGGCGGCTACACCTTC. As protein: CASSVVSGGGYTF.

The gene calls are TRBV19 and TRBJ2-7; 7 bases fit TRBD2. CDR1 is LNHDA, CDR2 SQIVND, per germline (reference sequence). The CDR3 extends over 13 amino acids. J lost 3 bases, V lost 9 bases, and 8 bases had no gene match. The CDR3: CASRPSGDYEQYF. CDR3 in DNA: TGTGCCAGCCGACCTAGCGGCGACTACGAGCAGTACTTC.

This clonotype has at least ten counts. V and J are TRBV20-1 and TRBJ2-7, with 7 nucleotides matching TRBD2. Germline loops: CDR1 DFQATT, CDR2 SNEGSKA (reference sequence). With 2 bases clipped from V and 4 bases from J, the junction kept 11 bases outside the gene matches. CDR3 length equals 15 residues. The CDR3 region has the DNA TGCAGTGCTAGATCATTAGCGGGTTATCATTACGAGCAGTACTTC. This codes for CSARSLAGYHYEQYF.

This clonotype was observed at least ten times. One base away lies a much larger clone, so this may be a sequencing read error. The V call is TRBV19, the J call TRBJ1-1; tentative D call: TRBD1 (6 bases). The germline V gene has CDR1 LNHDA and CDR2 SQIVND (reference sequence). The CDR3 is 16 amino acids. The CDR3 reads CAGSPTWTDWNTEAFF. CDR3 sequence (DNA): TGTGCCGGTAGTCCAACATGGACAGACTGGAACACTGAAGCTTTCTTT.

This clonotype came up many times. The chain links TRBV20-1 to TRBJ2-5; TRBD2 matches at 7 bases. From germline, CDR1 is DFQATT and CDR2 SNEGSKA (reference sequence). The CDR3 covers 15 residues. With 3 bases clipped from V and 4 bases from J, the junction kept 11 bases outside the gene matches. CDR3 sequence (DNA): TGCAGTGCTAGGAGGCGCGGGAGATTGAGAGAGACCCAGTACTTC. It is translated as CSARRRGRLRETQYF.

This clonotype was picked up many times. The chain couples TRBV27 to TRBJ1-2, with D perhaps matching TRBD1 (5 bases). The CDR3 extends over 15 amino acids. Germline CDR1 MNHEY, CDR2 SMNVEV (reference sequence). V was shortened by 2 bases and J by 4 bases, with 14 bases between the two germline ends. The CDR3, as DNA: TGTGCCAGCAGTTTAGGAAGGGACGGGTCCTATGGCTACACCTTC. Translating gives CASSLGRDGSYGYTF.

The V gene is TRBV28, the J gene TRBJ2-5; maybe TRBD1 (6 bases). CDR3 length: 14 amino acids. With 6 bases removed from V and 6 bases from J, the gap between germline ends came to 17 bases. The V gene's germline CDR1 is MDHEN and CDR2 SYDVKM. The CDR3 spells CASSQDRSGKTQYF. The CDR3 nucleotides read TGTGCCAGCAGCCAAGACAGGTCCGGCAAGACCCAGTACTTC.

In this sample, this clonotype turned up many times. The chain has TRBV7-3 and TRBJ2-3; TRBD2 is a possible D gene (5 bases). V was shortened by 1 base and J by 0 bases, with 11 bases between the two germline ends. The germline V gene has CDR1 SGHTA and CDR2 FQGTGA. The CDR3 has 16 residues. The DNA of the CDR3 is TGTGCCAGCAGCTTAAGGGAGCTCACTAGCACAGATACGCAGTATTTT. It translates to CASSLRELTSTDTQYF.

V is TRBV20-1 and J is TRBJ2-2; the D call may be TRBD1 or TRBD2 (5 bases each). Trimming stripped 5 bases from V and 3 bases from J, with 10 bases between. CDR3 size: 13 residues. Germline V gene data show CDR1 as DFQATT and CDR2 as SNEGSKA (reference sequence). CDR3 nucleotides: TGCAGTGCTTACAGAGGGGACACCGGGGAGCTGTTTTTT. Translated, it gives CSAYRGDTGELFF.

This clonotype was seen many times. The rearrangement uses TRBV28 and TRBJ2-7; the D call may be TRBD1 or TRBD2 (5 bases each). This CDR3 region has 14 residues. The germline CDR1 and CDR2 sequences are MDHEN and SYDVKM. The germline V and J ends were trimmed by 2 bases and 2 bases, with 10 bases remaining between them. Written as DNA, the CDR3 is TGTGCCAGCAGTTTAGGGGGAATACCCTACGAGCAGTACTTC. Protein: CASSLGGIPYEQYF. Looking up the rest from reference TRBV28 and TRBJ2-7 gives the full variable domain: DVKVTQSSRYLVKRTGEKVFLECVQDMDHENMFWYRQDPGLGLRLIYFSYDVKMKEKGDIPEGYSVSREKKERFSLILESASTNQTSMYLCASSLGGIPYEQYFGPGTRLTVT.

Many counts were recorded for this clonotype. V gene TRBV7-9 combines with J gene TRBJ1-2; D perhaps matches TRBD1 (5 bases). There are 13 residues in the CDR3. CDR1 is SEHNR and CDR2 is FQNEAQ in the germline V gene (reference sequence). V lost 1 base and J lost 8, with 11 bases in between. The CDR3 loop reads CASSLGGGTGYTF. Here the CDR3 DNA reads TGTGCCAGCAGCTTAGGCGGCGGGACGGGCTACACCTTC.

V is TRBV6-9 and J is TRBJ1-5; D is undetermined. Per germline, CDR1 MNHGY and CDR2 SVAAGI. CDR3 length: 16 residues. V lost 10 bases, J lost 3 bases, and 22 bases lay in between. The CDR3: CAIPTPHPRTNQPQHF. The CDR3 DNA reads TGTGCCATCCCGACCCCCCATCCTAGGACCAATCAGCCCCAGCATTTT.

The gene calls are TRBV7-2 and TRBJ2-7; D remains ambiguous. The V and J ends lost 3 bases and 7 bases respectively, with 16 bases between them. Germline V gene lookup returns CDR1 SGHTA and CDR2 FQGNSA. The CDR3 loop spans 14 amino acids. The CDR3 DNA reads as TGTGCCAGCAGCTTGGTGAGCGCGTCTTGGGAGCAGTACTTC. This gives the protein CASSLVSASWEQYF.